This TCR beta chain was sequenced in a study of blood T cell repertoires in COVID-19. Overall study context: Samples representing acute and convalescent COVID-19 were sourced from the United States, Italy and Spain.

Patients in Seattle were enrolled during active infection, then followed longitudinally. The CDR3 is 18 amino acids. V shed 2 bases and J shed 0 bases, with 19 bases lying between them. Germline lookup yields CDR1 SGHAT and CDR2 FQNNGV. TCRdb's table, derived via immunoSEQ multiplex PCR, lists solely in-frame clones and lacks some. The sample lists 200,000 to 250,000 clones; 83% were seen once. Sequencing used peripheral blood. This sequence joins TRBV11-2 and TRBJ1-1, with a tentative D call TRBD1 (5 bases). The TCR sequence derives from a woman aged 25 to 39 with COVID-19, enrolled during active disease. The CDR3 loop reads CASSLSRVRILMNTEAFF. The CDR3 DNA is TGTGCCAGCAGCTTAAGCAGGGTGAGGATACTAATGAACACTGAAGCTTTCTTT. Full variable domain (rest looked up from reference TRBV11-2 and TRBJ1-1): EAGVAQSPRYKIIEKRQSVAFWCNPISGHATLYWYQQILGQGPKLLIQFQNNGVVDDSQLPKDRFSAERLKGVDSTLKIQPAKLEDSAVYLCASSLSRVRILMNTEAFFGQGTRLTVV.